This is a list of T cell receptor beta chains from one sample in a study of blood T cell repertoires in COVID-19. This table comes from immunoSEQ multiplex PCR, and its TCRdb copy is limited to in-frame clones, with some not included. Of 400,000 to 550,000 clones in the sample, 70% to 90% were seen once. The source material was PBMCs or T cells enriched from blood (not recorded which). The receptors derive from a woman between 18 and 30 years old with acute COVID-19. Each CDR3 is given with its conserved first and last residue. Each record gives: V gene, J gene, clone size, D gene, CDR3 DNA, CDR3 protein. The D gene is left open where the match is weak. Size is stated for part of the rows, as once, few or many counts, or as a class when the clone is expanded.

TRBV6-2/TRBV6-3	TRBJ2-7	-	TRBD2	TGTGCCAGCAGTAATTTAGCGGGACTATACGAGCAGTACTTC	CASSNLAGLYEQYF
TRBV28	TRBJ1-1	-	TRBD1	TGTGCCAGCAGACCCCAGACAGGGAAGAGGGATCGGAACACTGAAGCTTTCTTT	CASRPQTGKRDRNTEAFF
TRBV19	TRBJ1-5	-	-	TGTGCCAGTAGTATGTCGCGGCAGGGAAATCAGCCCCAGCATTTT	CASSMSRQGNQPQHF
TRBV7-2	TRBJ2-3	few	TRBD2	TGTGCCAGCAGCTCGGGACTAGCGGGGGCTCGCACAGATACGCAGTATTTT	CASSSGLAGARTDTQYF
TRBV2	TRBJ2-7	few	TRBD1	TGTGCCAGTAACCGGGACAGGGGCTACGAGCAGTACTTC	CASNRDRGYEQYF
TRBV6-4	TRBJ2-2	-	-	TGTGCCAGCAGTGCCGGGGGGCACGACACCGGGGAGCTGTTTTTT	CASSAGGHDTGELFF
TRBV5-4	TRBJ2-2	-	-	TGTGCCAGCAGCTTGGTCCAGGTCCCCGGGGAGCTGTTTTTT	CASSLVQVPGELFF
TRBV5-4	TRBJ1-4	-	-	TGTGCCAGCAGCTTGGGGTTGGGCCTGTATAATGAAAAACTGTTTTTT	CASSLGLGLYNEKLFF
TRBV6-2/TRBV6-3	TRBJ2-2	-	-	TGTGCCAGCAGTTTCGGACTAAATGAGCTGTTTTTT	CASSFGLNELFF
TRBV5-8	TRBJ2-5	-	-	TGTGCCAGCAGCTACCCACAGGGTTTGGGAGAGACCCAGTACTTC	CASSYPQGLGETQYF
TRBV28	TRBJ2-7	few	TRBD2	TGTGCCAGTATGAGTAGACTAGCGGGTTTATACGAGCAGTACTTC	CASMSRLAGLYEQYF
TRBV3-1/TRBV3-2	TRBJ2-1	-	TRBD1	TGTGCCAGCAGCCAAGATCTATGGGACAGGGGTAACAATGAGCAGTTCTTC	CASSQDLWDRGNNEQFF
TRBV19	TRBJ1-1	-	-	TGTGCCAGTAGTGTAATGACAGGGAACACTGAAGCTTTCTTT	CASSVMTGNTEAFF
TRBV10-3	TRBJ2-2	-	TRBD1	TGTGCCATCAGTGAGCCGGGACAGGGTAACACCGGGGAGCTGTTTTTT	CAISEPGQGNTGELFF
TRBV11-2	TRBJ2-2	-	TRBD1	TGTGCCAGCAGCAGATCAATAGGGACAGACTACACCGGGGAGCTGTTTTTT	CASSRSIGTDYTGELFF
TRBV27	TRBJ1-6	-	-	TGTGCCAGCAGTTTGGACCAGCAGGGTAGTTCCCATAATTCACCCCTCCACTTT	CASSLDQQGSSHNSPLHF
TRBV28	TRBJ1-2	-	-	TGTGCCATCCTGGCGGATAACTATGGCTACACCTTC	CAILADNYGYTF
TRBV19	TRBJ1-5	-	TRBD1	TGTGCCAGTAGACTTCGGACAGGGGAGGAGCCCCAGCATTTT	CASRLRTGEEPQHF
TRBV24-1	TRBJ2-5	-	TRBD1	TGTGCCACCAGTGAAACAGGGGGCGCGGATGAGACCCAGTACTTC	CATSETGGADETQYF
TRBV19	TRBJ1-2	-	-	TGTGCCAGTAACCGGCGTGTCCAGGGTCTTAACTATGGCTACACCTTC	CASNRRVQGLNYGYTF
TRBV19	TRBJ1-5	few	TRBD1	TGTGCCACCATAGGACAGGCGGGCAATCAGCCCCAGCATTTT	CATIGQAGNQPQHF
TRBV7-9	TRBJ1-1	-	TRBD1	TGTGCCAGCAGCTTCAGACAGGGTTTGACTGAAGCTTTCTTT	CASSFRQGLTEAFF
TRBV7-3	TRBJ1-1	once	-	TGTGCCAGCAGCTTAGGGGCAGGGAACACTGAAGCTTTCTTT	CASSLGAGNTEAFF
TRBV5-4	TRBJ2-5	-	-	TGTGCCAGCAGCCCCCGGCAGGAAGAGACCCAGTACTTC	CASSPRQEETQYF
TRBV5-1	TRBJ1-6	few	-	TGCGCCAGCAGCTTGGACAGGGAGTCCTATAATTCACCCCTCCACTTT	CASSLDRESYNSPLHF
TRBV18	TRBJ2-3	-	-	TGTGCCAGCTCACCGACAGGAGATACGCAGTATTTT	CASSPTGDTQYF
TRBV4-3	TRBJ2-5	-	-	TGCGCCAGCAGCCAAGATGCGGGAAGATTGGGGACCCAGTACTTC	CASSQDAGRLGTQYF
TRBV4-1	TRBJ1-1	-	-	TGCGCCAGCAGCCAGCCCTCCAGGGACACTGAAGCTTTCTTT	CASSQPSRDTEAFF
TRBV6-6	TRBJ1-4	-	TRBD1	TGTGCCGCATCGACAGGGGGTGTCGAAAAACTGTTTTTT	CAASTGGVEKLFF
TRBV5-1	TRBJ2-1	-	TRBD2	TGCGCCAGCAGCTCTTTAGCGGGGTCCTACAATGAGCAGTTCTTC	CASSSLAGSYNEQFF
TRBV4-1	TRBJ2-1	-	-	TGCGCCAGCAGCCAAGAGACGGGAGTCAGCTCCTACAATGAGCAGTTCTTC	CASSQETGVSSYNEQFF
TRBV1	TRBJ1-1	-	-	TGCACCAGCAGCCAAGAAAAATTACAGGGGACCACTGAAGCTTTCTTT	CTSSQEKLQGTTEAFF
TRBV27	TRBJ1-5	-	-	TGTGCCAGCAGAGAGACAGGATCGCAGCCCCAGCATTTT	CASRETGSQPQHF
TRBV12-5	TRBJ1-2	-	TRBD1	TGTGCTAGTGAGCCGGGACAGGGGACCTATGGCTACACCTTC	CASEPGQGTYGYTF
TRBV7-9	TRBJ1-6	-	-	TGTGCCAGCAGCTTAGATGCAGGGACCTATAATTCACCCCTCCACTTT	CASSLDAGTYNSPLHF
TRBV7-9	TRBJ2-3	once	TRBD2	TGTGCCAGCAGCCGCGGGGGGTCGGCAGATACGCAGTATTTT	CASSRGGSADTQYF
TRBV7-6	TRBJ2-3	-	-	TGTGCCAGCAGCCTAAGAGACAGGCGCACAGATACGCAGTATTTT	CASSLRDRRTDTQYF
TRBV27	TRBJ2-6	-	-	TGTGCCAGCAGTTTTCTTGGACAGCTCTCTGGGGCCAACGTCCTGACTTTC	CASSFLGQLSGANVLTF
TRBV7-9	TRBJ1-5	-	-	TGTGCCAGCAGCTTAGGCAGGGGCGTGGGTCAGCCCCAGCATTTT	CASSLGRGVGQPQHF
TRBV5-4	TRBJ2-7	-	TRBD2	TGTGCCAGCACCAAAGAGGGAGCGGGAGGACGGTACGAGCAGTACTTC	CASTKEGAGGRYEQYF
TRBV5-1	TRBJ1-1	-	-	TGCGCCAGCAGCTTGGTAAGGGGCGAAGCTTTCTTT	CASSLVRGEAFF
TRBV25-1	TRBJ2-7	-	TRBD1	TGTGCCAGCAGCGGAGGACAGGGGGCCCACGAGCAGTACTTC	CASSGGQGAHEQYF
TRBV27	TRBJ1-6	once	-	TGTGCCAGCAGTTGGTCGGGTGACCTTCCCCTCCACTTT	CASSWSGDLPLHF
TRBV5-8	TRBJ2-3	-	TRBD2	TGTGCCAGCAGCTTGGACCGGCGGGGGATAGATACGCAGTATTTT	CASSLDRRGIDTQYF
TRBV7-6	TRBJ2-7	once	TRBD2	TGTGCCAGCAGCCCCCTTTCGGGGGGGCGAAGCTACGAGCAGTACTTC	CASSPLSGGRSYEQYF
TRBV12-3/TRBV12-4	TRBJ2-1	-	TRBD2	TGTGCCAGCAGTCCTAACGGGAGGGGTAATTTCTTCTTC	CASSPNGRGNFFF
TRBV10-3	TRBJ1-4	-	TRBD1	TGTGCCATCAGTGAGGGACAGGGCTTTGACGAAAAACTGTTTTTT	CAISEGQGFDEKLFF
TRBV4-1	TRBJ2-3	once	-	TGCGCCAGCAGCCAAGAAAGCCCATCTGGCACAGATACGCAGTATTTT	CASSQESPSGTDTQYF
TRBV2	TRBJ2-5	once	-	TGTGCCATTATCCTCACTTCGTACCAAGAGACCCAGTACTTC	CAIILTSYQETQYF
TRBV10-3	TRBJ1-4	-	-	TGTGCCATCAGGAAGGACAGTAATGAAAAACTGTTTTTT	CAIRKDSNEKLFF
TRBV5-1	TRBJ2-7	-	-	TGCGCCAGCAGCTTGGAGGGGATCTACGAGCAGTACTTC	CASSLEGIYEQYF
TRBV10-1	TRBJ1-1	-	TRBD1	TGCGCCAGCAGTGAGGGAACCGACAGGGCGGCTTTCTTT	CASSEGTDRAAFF
TRBV28	TRBJ1-6	few	-	TGTGCCAGTTCCGGGACAATGATCTATAATTCACCCCTCCACTTT	CASSGTMIYNSPLHF
TRBV7-8	TRBJ2-3	-	TRBD2	TGTGCCAGCAGCCTAACCGGGACTAGCGGGAGAGATACGCAGTATTTT	CASSLTGTSGRDTQYF
TRBV28	TRBJ1-2	-	-	TGTGCCAGCAGTCCCCCGGGGGGGGTGAGGGGTGGCTACACCTTC	CASSPPGGVRGGYTF
TRBV7-3	TRBJ2-2	-	-	TGTGCCAGCAGCTTAGGAGGGGCGAACACCGGGGAGCTGTTTTTT	CASSLGGANTGELFF
TRBV24-1	TRBJ2-5	once	TRBD1	TGTGCCACCAGTGATACCGGGACAGAAGAGACCCAGTACTTC	CATSDTGTEETQYF
TRBV11-1	TRBJ2-5	-	-	TGTGCCAGCAGCTTAGTGGTCAGCGGGACCCAGTACTTC	CASSLVVSGTQYF
TRBV19	TRBJ1-5	once	TRBD1	TGTGCCAGTCATTTGGGGACAGACAATCAGCCCCAGCATTTT	CASHLGTDNQPQHF
TRBV7-9	TRBJ1-6	-	TRBD1	TGTGCCAGCAGCACCGGACAGGGGGCTGGGTCACCCCTCCACTTT	CASSTGQGAGSPLHF